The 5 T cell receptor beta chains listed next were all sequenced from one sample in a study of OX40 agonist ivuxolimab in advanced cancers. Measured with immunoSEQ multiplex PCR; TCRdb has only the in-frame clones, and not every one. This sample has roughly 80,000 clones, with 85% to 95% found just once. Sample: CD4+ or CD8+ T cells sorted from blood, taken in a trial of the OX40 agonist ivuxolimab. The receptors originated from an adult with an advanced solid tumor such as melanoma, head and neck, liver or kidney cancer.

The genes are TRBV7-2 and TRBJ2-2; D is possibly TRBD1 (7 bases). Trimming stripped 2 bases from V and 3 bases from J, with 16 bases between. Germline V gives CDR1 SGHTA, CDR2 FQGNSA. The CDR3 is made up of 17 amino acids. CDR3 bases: TGTGCCAGCAGCTTACTCGGCAGGGGGGAAGACACCGGGGAGCTGTTTTTT. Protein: CASSLLGRGEDTGELFF.

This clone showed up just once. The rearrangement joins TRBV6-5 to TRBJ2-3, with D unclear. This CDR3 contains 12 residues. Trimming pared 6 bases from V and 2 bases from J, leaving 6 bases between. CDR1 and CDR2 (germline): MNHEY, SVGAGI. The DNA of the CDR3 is TGTGCCAGCAGGTCCACCACAGATACGCAGTATTTT. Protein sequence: CASRSTTDTQYF.

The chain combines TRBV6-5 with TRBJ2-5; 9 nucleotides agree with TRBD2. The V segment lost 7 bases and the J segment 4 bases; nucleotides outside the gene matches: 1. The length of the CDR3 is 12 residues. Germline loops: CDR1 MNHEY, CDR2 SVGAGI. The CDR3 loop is CASKLAGETQYF. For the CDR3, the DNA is TGTGCCAGCAAACTAGCGGGAGAGACCCAGTACTTC.

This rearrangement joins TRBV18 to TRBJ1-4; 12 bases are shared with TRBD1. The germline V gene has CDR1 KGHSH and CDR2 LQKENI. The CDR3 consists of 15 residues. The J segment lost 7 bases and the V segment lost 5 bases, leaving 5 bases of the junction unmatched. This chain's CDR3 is CASSFPGQGAEKLFF. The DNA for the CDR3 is TGTGCCAGCTCATTCCCGGGACAGGGGGCTGAAAAACTGTTTTTT.

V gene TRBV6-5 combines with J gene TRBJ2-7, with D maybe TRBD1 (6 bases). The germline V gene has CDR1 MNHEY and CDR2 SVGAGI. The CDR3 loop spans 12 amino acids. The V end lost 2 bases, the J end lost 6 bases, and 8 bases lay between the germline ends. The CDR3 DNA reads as TGTGCCAGCAGTTACATAGGGGGCGAGCAGTACTTC. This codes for CASSYIGGEQYF.